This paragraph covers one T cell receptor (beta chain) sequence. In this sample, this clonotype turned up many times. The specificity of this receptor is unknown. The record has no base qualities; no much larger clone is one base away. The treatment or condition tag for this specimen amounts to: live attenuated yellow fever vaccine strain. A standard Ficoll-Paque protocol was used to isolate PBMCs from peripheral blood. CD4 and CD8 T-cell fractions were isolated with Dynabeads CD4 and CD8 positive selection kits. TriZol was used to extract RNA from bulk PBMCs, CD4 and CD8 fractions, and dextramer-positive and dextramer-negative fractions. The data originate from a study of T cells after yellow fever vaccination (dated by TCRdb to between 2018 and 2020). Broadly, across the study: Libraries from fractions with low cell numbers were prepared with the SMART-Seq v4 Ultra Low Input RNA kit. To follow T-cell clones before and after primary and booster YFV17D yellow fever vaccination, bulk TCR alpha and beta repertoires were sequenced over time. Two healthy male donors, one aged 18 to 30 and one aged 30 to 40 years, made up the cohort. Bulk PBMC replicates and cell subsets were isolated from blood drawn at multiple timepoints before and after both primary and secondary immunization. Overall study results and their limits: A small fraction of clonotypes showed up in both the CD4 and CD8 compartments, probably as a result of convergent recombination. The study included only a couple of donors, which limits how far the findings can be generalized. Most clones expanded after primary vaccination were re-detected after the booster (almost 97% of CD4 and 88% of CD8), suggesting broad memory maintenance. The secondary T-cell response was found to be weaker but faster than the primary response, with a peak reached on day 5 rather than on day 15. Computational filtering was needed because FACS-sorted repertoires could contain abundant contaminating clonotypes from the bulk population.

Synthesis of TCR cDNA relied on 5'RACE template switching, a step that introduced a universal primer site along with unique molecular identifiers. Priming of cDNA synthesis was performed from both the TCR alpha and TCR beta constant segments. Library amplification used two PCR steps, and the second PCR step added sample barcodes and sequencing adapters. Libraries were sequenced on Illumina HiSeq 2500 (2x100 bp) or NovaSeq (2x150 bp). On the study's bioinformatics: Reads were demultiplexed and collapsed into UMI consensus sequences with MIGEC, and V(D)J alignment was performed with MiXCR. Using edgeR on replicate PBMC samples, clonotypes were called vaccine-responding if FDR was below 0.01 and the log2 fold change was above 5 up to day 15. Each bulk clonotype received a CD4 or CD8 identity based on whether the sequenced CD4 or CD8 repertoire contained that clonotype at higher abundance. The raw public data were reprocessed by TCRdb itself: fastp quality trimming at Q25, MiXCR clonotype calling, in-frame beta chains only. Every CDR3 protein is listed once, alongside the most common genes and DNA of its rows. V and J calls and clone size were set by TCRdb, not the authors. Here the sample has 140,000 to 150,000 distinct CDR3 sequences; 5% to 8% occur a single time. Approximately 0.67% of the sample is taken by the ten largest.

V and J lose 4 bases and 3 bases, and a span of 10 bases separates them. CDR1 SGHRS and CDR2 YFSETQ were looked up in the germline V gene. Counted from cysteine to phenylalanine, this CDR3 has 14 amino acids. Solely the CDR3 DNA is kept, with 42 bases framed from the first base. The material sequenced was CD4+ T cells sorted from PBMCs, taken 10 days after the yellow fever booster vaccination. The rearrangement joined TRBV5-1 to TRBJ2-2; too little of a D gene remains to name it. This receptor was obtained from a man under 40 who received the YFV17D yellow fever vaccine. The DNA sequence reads TGCGCCAGCAGCACACGACAAGACACCGGGGAGCTGTTTTTT. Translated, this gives CASSTRQDTGELFF. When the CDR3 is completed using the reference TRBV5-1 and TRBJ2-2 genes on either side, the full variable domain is KAGVTQTPRYLIKTRGQQVTLSCSPISGHRSVSWYQQTPGQGLQFLFEYFSETQRNKGNFPGRFSGRQFSNSRSEMNVSTLELGDSALYLCASSTRQDTGELFFGEGSRLTVL.